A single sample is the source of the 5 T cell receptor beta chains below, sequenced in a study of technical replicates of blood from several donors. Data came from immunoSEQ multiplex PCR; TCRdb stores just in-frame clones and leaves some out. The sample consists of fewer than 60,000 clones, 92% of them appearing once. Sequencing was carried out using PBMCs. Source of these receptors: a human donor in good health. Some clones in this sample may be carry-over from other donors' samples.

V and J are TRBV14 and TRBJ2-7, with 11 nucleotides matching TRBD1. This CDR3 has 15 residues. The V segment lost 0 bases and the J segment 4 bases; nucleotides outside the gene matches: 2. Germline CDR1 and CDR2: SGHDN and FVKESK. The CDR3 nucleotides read TGTGCCAGCAGCCAAGAGGACAGGGGGCCGTACGAGCAGTACTTC. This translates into CASSQEDRGPYEQYF.

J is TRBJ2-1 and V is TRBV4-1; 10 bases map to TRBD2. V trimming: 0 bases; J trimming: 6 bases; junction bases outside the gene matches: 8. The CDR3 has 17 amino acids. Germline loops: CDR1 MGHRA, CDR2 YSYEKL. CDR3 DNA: TGCGCCAGCAGCCAAGATCCTAGCGGGAGTTTGTCCAATGAGCAGTTCTTC. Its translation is CASSQDPSGSLSNEQFF.

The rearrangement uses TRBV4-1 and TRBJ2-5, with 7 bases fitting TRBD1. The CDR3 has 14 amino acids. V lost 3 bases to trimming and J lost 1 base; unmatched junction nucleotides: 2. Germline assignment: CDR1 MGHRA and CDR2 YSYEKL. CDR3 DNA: TGCGCCAGCAGCCAGGACAGGCTCCAAGAGACCCAGTACTTC. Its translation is CASSQDRLQETQYF.

In DNA form, the CDR3 reads TGTGCCAGCATCCCATTAGGGGAAGTCCACGAGCAGTACTTC. It yields the protein CASIPLGEVHEQYF. The chain has TRBV28 and TRBJ2-7, with a tentative D call TRBD1 (5 bases). CDR3 length: 14 amino acids. V lost 7 bases and J lost 5, with 18 bases in between. CDR1 is MDHEN, CDR2 SYDVKM, per germline.

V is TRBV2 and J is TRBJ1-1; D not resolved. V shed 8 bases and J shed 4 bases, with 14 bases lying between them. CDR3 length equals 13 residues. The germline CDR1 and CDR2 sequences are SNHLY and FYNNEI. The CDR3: CASGGNGVTEAFF. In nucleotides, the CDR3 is TGTGCCAGCGGAGGAAACGGGGTCACTGAAGCTTTCTTT.